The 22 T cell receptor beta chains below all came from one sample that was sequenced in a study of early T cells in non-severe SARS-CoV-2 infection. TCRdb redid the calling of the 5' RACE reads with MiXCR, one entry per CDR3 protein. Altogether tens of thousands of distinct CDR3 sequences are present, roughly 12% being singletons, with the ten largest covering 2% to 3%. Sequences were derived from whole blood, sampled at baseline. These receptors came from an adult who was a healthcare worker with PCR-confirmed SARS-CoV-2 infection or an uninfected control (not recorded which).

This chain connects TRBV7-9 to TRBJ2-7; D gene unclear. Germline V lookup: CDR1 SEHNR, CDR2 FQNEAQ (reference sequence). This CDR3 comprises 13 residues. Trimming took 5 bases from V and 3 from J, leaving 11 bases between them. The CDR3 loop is CASSLDTFYEQYF. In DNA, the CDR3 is TGTGCCAGCAGCCTAGACACCTTCTACGAGCAGTACTTC.

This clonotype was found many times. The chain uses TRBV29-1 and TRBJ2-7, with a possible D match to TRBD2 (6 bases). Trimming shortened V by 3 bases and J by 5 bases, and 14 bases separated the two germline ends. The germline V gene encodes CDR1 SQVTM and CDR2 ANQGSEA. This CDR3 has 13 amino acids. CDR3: CSVEGGQYNEQYF. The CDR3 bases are TGCAGCGTTGAGGGGGGTCAGTATAACGAGCAGTACTTC.

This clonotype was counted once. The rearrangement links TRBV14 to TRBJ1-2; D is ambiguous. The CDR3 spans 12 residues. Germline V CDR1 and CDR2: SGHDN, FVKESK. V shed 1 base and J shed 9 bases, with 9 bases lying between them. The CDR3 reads CASSQVRESYTF. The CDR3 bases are TGTGCCAGCAGCCAAGTCCGGGAGAGCTACACCTTC.

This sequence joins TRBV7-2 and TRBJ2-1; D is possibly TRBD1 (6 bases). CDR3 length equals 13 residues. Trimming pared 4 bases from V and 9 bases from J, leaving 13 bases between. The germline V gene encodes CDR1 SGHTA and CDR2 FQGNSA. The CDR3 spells CASSSFLGGEQFF. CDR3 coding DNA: TGTGCCAGCAGCTCCTTCCTAGGGGGTGAGCAGTTCTTC. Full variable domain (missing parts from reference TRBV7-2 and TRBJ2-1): GAGVSQSPSNKVTEKGKDVELRCDPISGHTALYWYRQSLGQGLEFLIYFQGNSAPDKSGLPSDRFSAERTGGSVSTLTIQRTQQEDSAVYLCASSSFLGGEQFFGPGTRLTVL.

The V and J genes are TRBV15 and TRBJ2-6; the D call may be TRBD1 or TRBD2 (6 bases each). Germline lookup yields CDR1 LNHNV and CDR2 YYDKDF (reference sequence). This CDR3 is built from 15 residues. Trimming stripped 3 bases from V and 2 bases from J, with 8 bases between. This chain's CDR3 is CATSSRGPGANVLTF. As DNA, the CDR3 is TGTGCCACCAGCAGCCGGGGGCCTGGGGCCAACGTCCTGACTTTC.

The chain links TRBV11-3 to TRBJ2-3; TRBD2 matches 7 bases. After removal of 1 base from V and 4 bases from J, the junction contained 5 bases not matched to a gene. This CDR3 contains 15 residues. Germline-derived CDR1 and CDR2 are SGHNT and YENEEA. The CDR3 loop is CASSLGGSGADTQYF. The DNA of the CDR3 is TGTGCCAGCAGCTTAGGCGGGAGTGGCGCAGATACGCAGTATTTT.

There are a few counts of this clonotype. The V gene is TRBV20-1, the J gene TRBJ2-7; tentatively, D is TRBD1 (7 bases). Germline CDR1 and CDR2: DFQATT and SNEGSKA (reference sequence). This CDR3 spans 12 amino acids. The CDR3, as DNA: TGCAGACCAGGGGGGTCCACTTACGAGCAGTACTTC. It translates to CRPGGSTYEQYF.

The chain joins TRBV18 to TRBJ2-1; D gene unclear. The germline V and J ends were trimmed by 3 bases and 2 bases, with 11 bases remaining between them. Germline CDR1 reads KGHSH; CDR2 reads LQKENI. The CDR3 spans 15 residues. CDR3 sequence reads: CASSPQGATYNEQFF. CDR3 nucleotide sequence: TGTGCCAGCTCACCCCAAGGCGCAACCTACAATGAGCAGTTCTTC.

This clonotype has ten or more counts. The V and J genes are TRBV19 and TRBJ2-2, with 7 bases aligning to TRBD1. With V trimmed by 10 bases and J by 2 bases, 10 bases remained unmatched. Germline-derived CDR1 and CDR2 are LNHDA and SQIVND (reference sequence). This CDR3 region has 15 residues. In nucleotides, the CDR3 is TGTGCCACCAGTACAGGGGTCCTTAACACCGGGGAGCTGTTTTTT. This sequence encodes CATSTGVLNTGELFF.

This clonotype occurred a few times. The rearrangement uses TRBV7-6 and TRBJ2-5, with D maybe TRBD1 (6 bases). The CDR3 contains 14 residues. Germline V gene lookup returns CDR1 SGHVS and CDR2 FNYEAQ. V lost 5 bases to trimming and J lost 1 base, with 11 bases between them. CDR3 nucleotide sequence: TGTGCCAGCAGCCTCGGGACAACCCAAGAGACCCAGTACTTC. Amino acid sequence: CASSLGTTQETQYF.

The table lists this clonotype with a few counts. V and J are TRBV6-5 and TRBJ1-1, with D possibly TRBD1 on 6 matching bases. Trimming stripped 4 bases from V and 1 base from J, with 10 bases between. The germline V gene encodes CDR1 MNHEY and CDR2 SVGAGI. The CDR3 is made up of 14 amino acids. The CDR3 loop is CASSSTTGNTEAFF. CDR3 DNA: TGTGCCAGCAGTTCCACGACAGGGAACACTGAAGCTTTCTTT.

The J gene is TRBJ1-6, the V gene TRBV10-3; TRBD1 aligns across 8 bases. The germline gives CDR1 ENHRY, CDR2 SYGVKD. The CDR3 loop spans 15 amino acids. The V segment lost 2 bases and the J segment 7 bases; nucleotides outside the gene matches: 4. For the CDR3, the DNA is TGTGCCATCAGTGAGGGACAGGGAAACAATTCACCCCTCCACTTT. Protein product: CAISEGQGNNSPLHF.

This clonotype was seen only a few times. The DNA for the CDR3 is TGTGCCAGCACCAAAAAGGGGACCCAGTACTTC. Its translation is CASTKKGTQYF. V is TRBV28 and J is TRBJ2-5; D gene unclear. The germline gives CDR1 MDHEN, CDR2 SYDVKM. V was clipped by 7 bases and J by 7 bases, with 10 bases between them. The CDR3 loop spans 11 amino acids.

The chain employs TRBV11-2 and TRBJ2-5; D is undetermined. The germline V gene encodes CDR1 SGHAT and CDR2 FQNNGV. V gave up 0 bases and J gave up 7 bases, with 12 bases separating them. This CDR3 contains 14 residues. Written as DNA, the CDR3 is TGTGCCAGCAGCTTAGATCTTCCGGCGACGACCCAGTACTTC. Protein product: CASSLDLPATTQYF.

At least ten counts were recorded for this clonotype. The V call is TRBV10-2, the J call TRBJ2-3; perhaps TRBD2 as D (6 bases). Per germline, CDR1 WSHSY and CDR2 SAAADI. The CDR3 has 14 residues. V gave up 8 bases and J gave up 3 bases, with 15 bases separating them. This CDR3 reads CASYGRAGTDTQYF. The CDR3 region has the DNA TGCGCCAGCTATGGTAGGGCGGGGACAGATACGCAGTATTTT.

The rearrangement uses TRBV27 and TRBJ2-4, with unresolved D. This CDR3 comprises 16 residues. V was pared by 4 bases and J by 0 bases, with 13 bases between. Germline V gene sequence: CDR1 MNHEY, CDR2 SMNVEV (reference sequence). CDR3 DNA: TGTGCCAGCAGTTCCCGGACGGCTTTAGCCAAAAACATTCAGTACTTC. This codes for CASSSRTALAKNIQYF.

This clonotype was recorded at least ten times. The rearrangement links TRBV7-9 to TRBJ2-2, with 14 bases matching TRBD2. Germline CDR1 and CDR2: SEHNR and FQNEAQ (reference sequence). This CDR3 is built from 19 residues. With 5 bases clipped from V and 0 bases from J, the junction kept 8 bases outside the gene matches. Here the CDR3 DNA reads TGTGCCAGCAGCCCCAGACTAGCGGGAGGGTACGCGAACACCGGGGAGCTGTTTTTT. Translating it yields CASSPRLAGGYANTGELFF.

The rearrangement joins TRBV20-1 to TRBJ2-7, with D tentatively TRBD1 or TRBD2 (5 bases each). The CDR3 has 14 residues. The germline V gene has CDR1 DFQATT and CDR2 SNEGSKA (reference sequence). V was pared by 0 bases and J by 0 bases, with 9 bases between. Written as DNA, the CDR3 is TGCAGTGCTAGAGATTGGGGGAGCTCCTACGAGCAGTACTTC. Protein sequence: CSARDWGSSYEQYF.

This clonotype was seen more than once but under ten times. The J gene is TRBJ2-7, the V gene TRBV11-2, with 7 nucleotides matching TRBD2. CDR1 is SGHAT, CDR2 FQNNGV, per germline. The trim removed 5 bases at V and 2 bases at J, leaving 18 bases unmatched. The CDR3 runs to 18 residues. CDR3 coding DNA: TGTGCCAGCAGCCCAATTGCCCGGGCCCCCGGGAGGCCCTACGAGCAGTACTTC. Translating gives CASSPIARAPGRPYEQYF.

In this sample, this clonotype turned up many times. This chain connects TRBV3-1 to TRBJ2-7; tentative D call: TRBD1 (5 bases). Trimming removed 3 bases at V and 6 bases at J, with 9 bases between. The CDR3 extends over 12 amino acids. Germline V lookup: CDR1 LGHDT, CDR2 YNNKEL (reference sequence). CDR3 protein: CASSQQGGEQYF. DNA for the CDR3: TGTGCCAGCAGCCAGCAGGGCGGCGAGCAGTACTTC.

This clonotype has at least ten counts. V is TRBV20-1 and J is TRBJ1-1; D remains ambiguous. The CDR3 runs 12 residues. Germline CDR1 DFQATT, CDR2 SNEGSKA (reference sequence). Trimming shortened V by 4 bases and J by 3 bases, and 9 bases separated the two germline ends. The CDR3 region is CSATDRDTEAFF. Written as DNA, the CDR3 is TGCAGTGCTACGGACCGAGACACTGAAGCTTTCTTT.

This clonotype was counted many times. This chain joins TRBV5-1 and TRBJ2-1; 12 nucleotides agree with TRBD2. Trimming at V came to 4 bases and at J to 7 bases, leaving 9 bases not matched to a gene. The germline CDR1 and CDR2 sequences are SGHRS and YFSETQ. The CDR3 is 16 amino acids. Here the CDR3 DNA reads TGCGCCAGCAGCCACCCTAGCGGGAGGGTGAGAAATGAGCAGTTCTTC. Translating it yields CASSHPSGRVRNEQFF.